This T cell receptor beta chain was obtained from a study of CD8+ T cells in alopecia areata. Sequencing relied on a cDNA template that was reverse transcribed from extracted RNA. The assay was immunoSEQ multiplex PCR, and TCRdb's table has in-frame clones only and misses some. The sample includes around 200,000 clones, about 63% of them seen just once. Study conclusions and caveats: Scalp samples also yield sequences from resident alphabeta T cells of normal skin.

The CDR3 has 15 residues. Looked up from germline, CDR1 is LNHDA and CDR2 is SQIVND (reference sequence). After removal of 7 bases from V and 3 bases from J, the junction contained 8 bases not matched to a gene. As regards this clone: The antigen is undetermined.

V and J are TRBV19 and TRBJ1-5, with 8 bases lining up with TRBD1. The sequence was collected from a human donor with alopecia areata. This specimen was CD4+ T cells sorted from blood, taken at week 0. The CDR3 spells CASNPDRAANQPQHF. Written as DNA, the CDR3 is TGTGCCAGTAACCCGGACAGGGCGGCCAATCAGCCCCAGCATTTT.